The 20 T cell receptor beta chains given below trace back to one sample, sequenced in a study of human T cells and chemical hapten exposure. The time point denotes: patch test 2, 6 weeks after DPC sensitization. Treatment indicated: therapeutic diphenylcyclopropenone sensitization with weekly scalp DPC. TCRdb re-called the RACE reads with MiXCR, one entry per CDR3 protein. The sample lists approximately 95,000 distinct CDR3 sequences; around 10% were seen once. The material was whole blood, obtained in connection with sensitization to the hapten diphenylcyclopropenone (DPC). The source of these receptors is a woman aged 40 to 50 with alopecia areata. Some clones in this sample may be carry-over from other donors' samples.

This clonotype was seen at least ten times. The rearrangement links TRBV4-2 to TRBJ2-1; TRBD2 matches 11 bases. CDR1 is LGHNA and CDR2 is YNFKEQ in the germline V gene. Trimming removed 4 bases from V and 4 bases from J; junction bases left unmatched: 6. The CDR3 spans 16 residues. DNA for the CDR3: TGTGCCAGCAGCCCCTATGTAGCGGGAGGGTACAATGAGCAGTTCTTC. This gives the protein CASSPYVAGGYNEQFF.

V usage is TRBV2 and J usage is TRBJ1-1; no firm D call. V lost 0 bases, J lost 1 base, and 3 bases lay in between. The length of the CDR3 is 13 residues. Germline lookup yields CDR1 SNHLY and CDR2 FYNNEI. For the CDR3, the DNA is TGTGCCAGCAGTGAAGCAGCGAACACTGAAGCTTTCTTT. Amino acid sequence: CASSEAANTEAFF.

This clonotype was seen at least ten times. This chain uses TRBV29-1 with TRBJ2-7, with unresolved D. Trimming removed 1 base at V and 4 bases at J, with 23 bases between. Germline CDR1 reads SQVTM; CDR2 reads ANQGSEA. The CDR3 contains 17 residues. The CDR3 region is CSVEATNIRALGYEQYF. CDR3 nucleotide sequence: TGCAGCGTTGAAGCCACCAATATCCGGGCCTTAGGGTACGAGCAGTACTTC.

The rearrangement links TRBV15 to TRBJ1-1; D gene unclear. Germline V gene sequence: CDR1 LNHNV, CDR2 YYDKDF (reference sequence). V shed 3 bases and J shed 5 bases, with 7 bases lying between them. This CDR3 is 12 amino acids long. The CDR3 DNA sequence: TGTGCCACCAGCAGGGGTGCGACTGAAGCTTTCTTT. Translation gives CATSRGATEAFF.

This clonotype showed up many times. The J gene is TRBJ1-5, the V gene TRBV7-2; 8 bases map to TRBD1. V shed 0 bases and J 7 bases; nucleotides not matched to a gene: 5. Germline loops: CDR1 SGHTA, CDR2 FQGNSA. The CDR3 spans 15 residues. Here the CDR3 DNA reads TGTGCCAGCAGCTTAGCCACAGGGGGGTGGCAGCCCCAGCATTTT. Protein product: CASSLATGGWQPQHF.

The rearrangement links TRBV11-2 to TRBJ1-1, with D possibly being TRBD1 (5 bases). Germline V gene sequence: CDR1 SGHAT, CDR2 FQNNGV. The V and J ends lost 1 base and 8 bases respectively, with 11 bases between them. This CDR3 has 13 residues. The CDR3 here is CASSLAGAGEAFF. CDR3 bases: TGTGCCAGCAGCTTAGCCGGGGCAGGGGAAGCTTTCTTT.

This clonotype has only a few counts. J is TRBJ2-2 and V is TRBV29-1; D call uncertain. Germline V gene lookup returns CDR1 SQVTM and CDR2 ANQGSEA. Trimming cost V 1 base and J 6 bases, with 9 bases left between them. The CDR3 runs to 13 residues. The CDR3 sequence is CSVEGVRAGELFF. In nucleotides, the CDR3 is TGCAGCGTTGAAGGGGTTAGGGCCGGGGAGCTGTTTTTT.

This clonotype was observed many times. The rearrangement uses TRBV7-2 and TRBJ1-2; 7 bases match TRBD1. The germline CDR1 and CDR2 sequences are SGHTA and FQGNSA. J lost 5 bases, V lost 2 bases, and 8 bases had no gene match. CDR3 size: 15 residues. The CDR3 DNA sequence: TGTGCCAGCAGCTTAAGCACAGGGGCACCTTATGGCTACACCTTC. This encodes CASSLSTGAPYGYTF.

This clonotype was observed at least ten times. The V gene is TRBV18, the J gene TRBJ2-1; D ambiguous. The V gene's germline CDR1 is KGHSH and CDR2 LQKENI. The V and J ends lost 4 bases and 9 bases respectively, with 7 bases between them. The length of the CDR3 is 11 residues. The CDR3 region has the DNA TGTGCCAGCTCACTTAAGCTTGAGCAGTTCTTC. This translates into CASSLKLEQFF.

This clonotype turned up a few times. CDR3 DNA sequence: TGTGCCAGCAGCGGCCGTTATGGCTACACCTTC. Translated: CASSGRYGYTF. This chain links TRBV9 with TRBJ1-2; D call uncertain. Germline V gene sequence: CDR1 SGDLS, CDR2 YYNGEE. The CDR3 is 11 amino acids. The V end lost 3 bases, the J end lost 5 bases, and 5 bases lay between the germline ends.

This clonotype showed up just a few times. The V and J genes are TRBV14 and TRBJ2-7, with no clear D. The CDR3 sequence is 16 residues long. In germline, CDR1 is SGHDN, CDR2 FVKESK. The V end lost 4 bases, the J end lost 3 bases, and 19 bases lay between the germline ends. The CDR3 coding sequence is TGTGCCAGCAGCCCCTATGGGGTGGTGCACCTCTACGAGCAGTACTTC. Its protein is CASSPYGVVHLYEQYF.

This clonotype occurred many times. An end of the junction does not agree with germline; a read error may underlie this. The chain is built from TRBV29-1 and TRBJ1-1; the match to TRBD1 covers 7 bases. The germline CDR1 and CDR2 sequences are SQVTM and ANQGSEA. CDR3 length: 9 residues. DNA for the CDR3: TGCAGCGTGGGCGACAGGGCTCACTTT. Its protein product is CSVGDRAHF.

The rearrangement joins TRBV19 to TRBJ1-1; D call uncertain. Deletions cut 1 base from V and 4 bases from J, with 4 bases between. Germline CDR1 reads LNHDA; CDR2 reads SQIVND (reference sequence). The CDR3 totals 12 residues. CDR3 DNA sequence: TGTGCCAGTAGTATAGGGGTCACTGAAGCTTTCTTT. Protein sequence: CASSIGVTEAFF. Filled out from reference TRBV19 and TRBJ1-1, the complete variable domain reads DGGITQSPKYLFRKEGQNVTLSCEQNLNHDAMYWYRQDPGQGLRLIYYSQIVNDFQKGDIAEGYSVSREKKESFPLTVTSAQKNPTAFYLCASSIGVTEAFFGQGTRLTVV.

The chain combines TRBV20-1 with TRBJ1-5; D is ambiguous. This CDR3 spans 13 amino acids. The V gene's germline CDR1 is DFQATT and CDR2 SNEGSKA (reference sequence). V gave up 5 bases and J gave up 4 bases, with 12 bases separating them. CDR3 bases: TGCAGTGCTGGCGGGAGGGAAAATCAGCCCCAGCATTTT. It encodes CSAGGRENQPQHF.

This clonotype occurred a few times. The rearrangement joins TRBV3-1 to TRBJ2-1; 7 bases line up with TRBD1. Trimming cost V 0 bases and J 2 bases; bases outside gene matches: 4. There are 16 residues in the CDR3. Germline V gives CDR1 LGHDT, CDR2 YNNKEL (reference sequence). The CDR3 bases are TGTGCCAGCAGCCAAGACGGGCAGGGGGCCTACAATGAGCAGTTCTTC. Translation gives CASSQDGQGAYNEQFF.

By share of the sample, this clonotype is medium-sized. The chain is built from TRBV18 and TRBJ2-3; no reliable D call. V dropped 8 bases and J dropped 0 bases, with 6 bases sitting between them. CDR1 and CDR2 (germline): KGHSH, LQKENI. This CDR3 is built from 12 residues. The CDR3 region is CASSPSTDTQYF. CDR3 DNA: TGTGCCAGCAGCCCTAGCACAGATACGCAGTATTTT.

This clonotype was detected many times. The rearrangement joins TRBV19 to TRBJ2-1; D uncertain. In germline, CDR1 is LNHDA, CDR2 SQIVND (reference sequence). The CDR3 runs to 14 residues. The V end lost 0 bases, the J end lost 8 bases, and 11 bases lay between the germline ends. The chain's CDR3 is CASSIEPNRDEQFF. The CDR3 nucleotides read TGTGCCAGTAGTATAGAACCCAACCGGGATGAGCAGTTCTTC.

The sample holds many counts of this clonotype. The J gene is TRBJ2-1, the V gene TRBV18, with TRBD2 identical over 8 bases. The CDR3 length is 12 residues. CDR1 KGHSH and CDR2 LQKENI come from the germline V gene. Unmatched junction bases numbered 1, after V lost 5 bases and J lost 7 bases. Written as DNA, the CDR3 is TGTGCCAGCTCAGTAGCGGGGAATGAGCAGTTCTTC. The encoded protein is CASSVAGNEQFF.

V gene TRBV11-2 combines with J gene TRBJ2-3, with 7 bases identical to TRBD1. Germline CDR1 SGHAT, CDR2 FQNNGV. Germline trimming cut 3 bases from V and 3 bases from J; bases unmatched to any gene: 6. The CDR3 loop spans 15 amino acids. CDR3 sequence: CASSFTGVQTDTQYF. The CDR3 DNA sequence: TGTGCCAGCAGCTTTACAGGGGTTCAGACAGATACGCAGTATTTT.

This clonotype has a count of ten or more. The V gene is TRBV11-2, the J gene TRBJ1-4; D unresolved. The V gene's germline CDR1 is SGHAT and CDR2 FQNNGV. CDR3 length: 13 residues. Trimming removed 0 bases at V and 6 bases at J, with 5 bases between. In DNA, the CDR3 is TGTGCCAGCAGCTTAGATGGGGATGAAAAACTGTTTTTT. It codes for CASSLDGDEKLFF.